This T cell receptor beta chain is from a study of vaccination effects on CD4 cells after COVID-19. Viral peptide pools were used in the ViraFEST assay to expand antigen-specific CD4+ T cells, and sequencing came afterward. Isolating CD4+ T cells followed about 11 days of culture. Among the vaccine recipients, none had a prior SARS-CoV-2 infection, and nucleocapsid antibodies were negative. The table came from immunoSEQ multiplex PCR; TCRdb's copy has only in-frame clones and leaves some out. Of tens of thousands of clones in the sample, around 79% were seen once. The CDR3 totals 14 residues. The V end lost 7 bases, the J end lost 8 bases, and 17 bases lay between the germline ends. CDR1 is MNHEY, CDR2 SVGAGI, per germline. As for this clone: Its antigen is not known.

The receptor was derived from a human donor who received a COVID-19 vaccine. The sequenced sample was CD4+ T cells from PBMCs cultured with SARS-CoV-2 spike peptides, obtained before COVID-19 vaccination. The chain joins TRBV6-5 to TRBJ1-4; unclear D gene. The DNA for the CDR3 is TGTGCCAGCACTAGCCCTACCCGCGGGGAAAAACTGTTTTTT. Its translation: CASTSPTRGEKLFF.